Listed here are 20 T cell receptor beta chains from one sample, sequenced in a study of CD8 T cells in Susac syndrome. It was with random hexamers that 0.5 to 1 ug RNA was reverse transcribed. TCRdb analysed the immunoSEQ multiplex PCR reads with MiXCR anew, one entry per CDR3 protein. The repertoire consists of around 110,000 distinct CDR3 sequences, with less than 95% occurring once and the leading ten covering roughly 0.43%. The sequenced material came from CD8+ T cells from PBMCs. The origin of the receptors is a human donor with Susac syndrome.

This rearrangement joins TRBV9 to TRBJ2-2; 8 bases are a match to TRBD1. Germline V gene data show CDR1 as SGDLS and CDR2 as YYNGEE. With 3 bases clipped from V and 5 bases from J, the junction kept 3 bases outside the gene matches. The CDR3 covers 14 residues. CDR3: CASSAQGETGELFF. CDR3 nucleotides: TGTGCCAGCAGCGCACAGGGGGAGACCGGGGAGCTGTTTTTT.

The chain employs TRBV13 and TRBJ2-7, with D tentatively TRBD1 (6 bases). In germline, CDR1 is PRHDT, CDR2 FYEKMQ (reference sequence). The CDR3 is made up of 14 amino acids. Trimming pared 4 bases from V and 7 bases from J, leaving 17 bases between. The CDR3 spells CASSSGQAPREQYF. The CDR3 DNA reads as TGTGCCAGCAGCTCGGGACAAGCTCCAAGGGAGCAGTACTTC.

V is TRBV12-5 and J is TRBJ2-5; TRBD2 might be the D (5 bases). CDR3 size: 16 residues. Germline V CDR1 and CDR2: LGHNT, FRNRAP. Between the trimmed V and J ends, which lost 3 bases and 0 bases, there was a span of 14 bases. The CDR3: CASGFRRGNNQETQYF. The CDR3 DNA reads as TGTGCTAGTGGTTTTCGTCGGGGAAACAACCAAGAGACCCAGTACTTC.

The rearrangement links TRBV12-3 or TRBV12-4 to TRBJ1-3; maybe TRBD1 (6 bases). V was shortened by 5 bases and J by 0 bases, with 8 bases between the two germline ends. This CDR3 region has 14 residues. CDR3 DNA: TGTGCCAGCAGTCAAGGGGGCTCTGGAAACACCATATATTTT. Protein sequence: CASSQGGSGNTIYF.

The chain employs TRBV9 and TRBJ2-1; the match to TRBD2 covers 8 bases. Germline assignment: CDR1 SGDLS and CDR2 YYNGEE. The length of the CDR3 is 15 residues. Trimming cost V 0 bases and J 6 bases; bases outside gene matches: 5. CDR3 amino acids: CASSVGSGAGNEQFF. The CDR3 DNA reads as TGTGCCAGCAGCGTAGGTAGCGGGGCAGGCAATGAGCAGTTCTTC.

The chain is built from TRBV5-6 and TRBJ1-2; D might be TRBD1 (5 bases). This CDR3 is built from 14 residues. V gave up 2 bases and J gave up 4 bases, with 12 bases separating them. Germline CDR1 is SGHDT and CDR2 is YYEEEE. DNA of the CDR3: TGTGCCAGCAGCTTAGGCGACAGCCCCTATGGCTACACCTTC. Protein product: CASSLGDSPYGYTF.

The genes are TRBV29-1 and TRBJ2-1; 8 nucleotides line up with TRBD2. The germline V gene encodes CDR1 SQVTM and CDR2 ANQGSEA. V was clipped by 5 bases and J by 6 bases; unmatched bases: 6. The CDR3 length is 13 residues. The CDR3 region is CSVFVAGSNEQFF. The CDR3 DNA is TGCAGCGTTTTCGTAGCGGGGTCCAATGAGCAGTTCTTC.

This clonotype came up once. The chain uses TRBV27 and TRBJ2-5; 8 nucleotides match TRBD1. V shed 5 bases, J shed 2 bases, and the junction held 4 bases outside the gene matches. The CDR3 covers 14 residues. The germline V gene has CDR1 MNHEY and CDR2 SMNVEV (reference sequence). The CDR3 sequence: CASSINRGQETQYF. CDR3 nucleotide sequence: TGTGCCAGCAGTATCAACAGGGGGCAAGAGACCCAGTACTTC.

The chain carries TRBV7-3 and TRBJ2-2, with D perhaps TRBD2 (5 bases). V was clipped by 1 base and J by 3 bases, with 12 bases between them. The CDR3 runs to 16 residues. CDR1 SGHTA and CDR2 FQGTGA come from the germline V gene. CDR3 sequence: CASSLMSSPYTGELFF. The CDR3 DNA is TGTGCCAGCAGCTTAATGTCTAGCCCGTACACCGGGGAGCTGTTTTTT.

The rearrangement links TRBV2 to TRBJ2-5, with D maybe TRBD2 (6 bases). Germline CDR1 and CDR2: SNHLY and FYNNEI. Trimming took off 8 bases at V and 5 bases at J, with 9 bases between the two ends. There are 11 residues in the CDR3. The DNA for the CDR3 is TGTGCCAGCCTTGCGGGGGAGACCCAGTACTTC. It encodes CASLAGETQYF.

J is TRBJ1-2 and V is TRBV2; D is uncertain. The CDR3 loop spans 12 amino acids. Germline lookup yields CDR1 SNHLY and CDR2 FYNNEI. Trimming pared 3 bases from V and 3 bases from J, leaving 5 bases between. CDR3 loop: CASSDGDYGYTF. In DNA form, the CDR3 reads TGTGCCAGCAGTGACGGAGACTATGGCTACACCTTC.

The chain carries TRBV5-4 and TRBJ2-2, with D maybe TRBD1 (5 bases). The CDR3 is 15 residues long. The V gene's germline CDR1 is SGHNT and CDR2 YYREEE (reference sequence). Trimming cost V 7 bases and J 1 base, with 14 bases left between them. DNA for the CDR3: TGTGCCAGCCTAACGCGCAGGGTGAACACCGGGGAGCTGTTTTTT. Translation gives CASLTRRVNTGELFF.

The chain carries TRBV13 and TRBJ2-3, with no clear D. The V gene's germline CDR1 is PRHDT and CDR2 FYEKMQ (reference sequence). Trimming pared 8 bases from V and 4 bases from J, leaving 16 bases between. This CDR3 has 14 amino acids. The CDR3 region has the DNA TGTGCCAGCCCTCGGCCCTCTTCTTCAGATACGCAGTATTTT. Protein sequence: CASPRPSSSDTQYF.

This chain links TRBV14 with TRBJ2-5; TRBD2 might be the D (5 bases). CDR1 and CDR2 from the germline V gene are SGHDN and FVKESK. V dropped 0 bases and J dropped 4 bases, with 18 bases sitting between them. This CDR3 has 17 residues. The CDR3 nucleotides read TGTGCCAGCAGCCAAGAGGTCTTACAGCCCGAGGGAGAGACCCAGTACTTC. This codes for CASSQEVLQPEGETQYF.

J is TRBJ2-7 and V is TRBV20-1; a weak D match, TRBD1 (5 bases). Trimming removed 2 bases from V and 7 bases from J, with 18 bases in between. The V gene's germline CDR1 is DFQATT and CDR2 SNEGSKA (reference sequence). The length of the CDR3 is 14 residues. The CDR3 protein is CSARNVQGLYEQYF. CDR3 DNA: TGCAGTGCTAGAAATGTGCAGGGCCTCTATGAGCAGTACTTC.

The V call is TRBV7-9, the J call TRBJ1-1; 8 bases match TRBD1. The CDR3 spans 13 residues. CDR1 SEHNR and CDR2 FQNEAQ come from the germline V gene (reference sequence). V lost 7 bases to trimming and J lost 9 bases; unmatched junction nucleotides: 10. The CDR3: CASIGQGTLKAFF. The CDR3 region has the DNA TGTGCCAGCATCGGACAGGGAACACTGAAAGCTTTCTTT.

The chain recombines TRBV2 with TRBJ2-4; D is possibly TRBD1 or TRBD2 (5 bases each). Trimming removed 6 bases at V and 8 bases at J, with 5 bases between. Germline V gene lookup returns CDR1 SNHLY and CDR2 FYNNEI. This CDR3 has 10 amino acids. The CDR3 nucleotides read TGTGCCAGCAGGGGGGACATTCAGTACTTC. Its translation: CASRGDIQYF. Full variable domain (remainder filled in from reference TRBV2 and TRBJ2-4): EPEVTQTPSHQVTQMGQEVILRCVPISNHLYFYWYRQILGQKVEFLVSFYNNEISEKSEIFDDQFSVERPDGSNFTLKIRSTKLEDSAMYFCASRGDIQYFGAGTRLSVL.

The chain combines TRBV27 with TRBJ2-7; 10 bases are shared with TRBD1. CDR1 MNHEY and CDR2 SMNVEV come from the germline V gene (reference sequence). V lost 3 bases and J lost 7; bases outside the gene matches: 9. The CDR3 is 15 amino acids. The CDR3: CASSFDRQGAGEQYF. The CDR3 bases are TGTGCCAGCAGTTTCGATAGACAGGGGGCAGGAGAGCAGTACTTC.

The J gene is TRBJ1-5, the V gene TRBV4-2; D is unclear. Trimming cost V 0 bases and J 1 base, with 7 bases left between them. Germline V gene lookup returns CDR1 LGHNA and CDR2 YNFKEQ. CDR3 length: 15 amino acids. The CDR3 region is CASSQDRVSNQPQHF. Written as DNA, the CDR3 is TGTGCCAGCAGCCAAGACCGGGTCAGCAATCAGCCCCAGCATTTT.

The CDR3 nucleotides are TGTGCCAGCAGCCCAGACAGAGACGACGAGCAGTACTTC. Its protein is CASSPDRDDEQYF. The rearrangement uses TRBV13 and TRBJ2-7, with D maybe TRBD1 (5 bases). The germline V and J ends were trimmed by 5 bases and 5 bases, with 13 bases remaining between them. CDR3 length: 13 amino acids. Germline lookup yields CDR1 PRHDT and CDR2 FYEKMQ (reference sequence). Drawing the rest from reference TRBV13 and TRBJ2-7, the complete variable domain is AAGVIQSPRHLIKEKRETATLKCYPIPRHDTVYWYQQGPGQDPQFLISFYEKMQSDKGSIPDRFSAQQFSDYHSELNMSSLELGDSALYFCASSPDRDDEQYFGPGTRLTVT.